The sequence of this T cell receptor (beta chain) was determined in a study of T cells in Graves' hyperthyroidism and ophthalmopathy. With V trimmed by 0 bases and J by 4 bases, 5 bases remained unmatched. CDR3 length: 16 residues. Germline V CDR1 and CDR2: SGDLS, YYNGEE. For this clonotype: The antigen remains undetermined.

What was amplified from RNA transcripts were TCR beta CDR3 regions. TCR CDR3 regions were first amplified by RT-PCR with HTBI primers. Each CDR3 protein gets one entry after TCRdb re-called the multiplex PCR reads with MiXCR. The table has 540,000 or so distinct CDR3 sequences, roughly 46% seen once. Diagnoses used clinical symptoms, serum thyroxine and TRAb, thyroid ultrasound and orbital computed tomography. Findings and limits, study-wide: Stable hyperthyroidism was told apart from ophthalmopathy by a model built on 13 V-J features. Blood also held most thyroid clonotypes expanded beyond 0.001.

The receptor's source is an adult woman with Graves' disease, either hyperthyroidism or ophthalmopathy (not recorded which). The rearrangement uses TRBV9 and TRBJ2-5; 11 nucleotides line up with TRBD2. Sequenced material: peripheral blood or thyroid tissue (not recorded which). The CDR3 nucleotides are TGTGCCAGCAGCGTAGGGACTAGCGGGTGGGGAGAGACCCAGTACTTC. Amino acids: CASSVGTSGWGETQYF.